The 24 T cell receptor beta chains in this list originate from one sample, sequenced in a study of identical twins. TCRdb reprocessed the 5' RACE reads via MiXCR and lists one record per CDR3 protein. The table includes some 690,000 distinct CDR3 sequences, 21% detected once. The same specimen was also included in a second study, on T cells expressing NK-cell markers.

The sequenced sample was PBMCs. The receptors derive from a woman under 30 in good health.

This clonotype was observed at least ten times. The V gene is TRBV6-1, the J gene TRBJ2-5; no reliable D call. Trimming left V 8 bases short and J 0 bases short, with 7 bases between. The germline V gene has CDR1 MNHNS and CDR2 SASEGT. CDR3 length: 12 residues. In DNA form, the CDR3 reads TGTGCCAGCGAGTTGTACCAAGAGACCCAGTACTTC. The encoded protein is CASELYQETQYF.

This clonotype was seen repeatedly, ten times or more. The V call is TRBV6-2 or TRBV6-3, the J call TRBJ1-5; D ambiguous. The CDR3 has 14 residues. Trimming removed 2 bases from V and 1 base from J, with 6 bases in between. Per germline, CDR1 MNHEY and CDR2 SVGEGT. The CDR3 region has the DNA TGTGCCAGCAGTTACGGTCTAAGCAATCAGCCCCAGCATTTT. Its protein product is CASSYGLSNQPQHF.

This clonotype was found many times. CDR3 nucleotide sequence: TGCAGCGGCACGGGGGTAAGCTCCTACAATGAGCAGTTCTTC. It is translated as CSGTGVSSYNEQFF. This sequence joins TRBV29-1 and TRBJ2-1; D perhaps matches TRBD2 (6 bases). The CDR3 is 14 residues long. Looked up from germline, CDR1 is SQVTM and CDR2 is ANQGSEA. With 7 bases removed from V and 0 bases from J, the gap between germline ends came to 13 bases.

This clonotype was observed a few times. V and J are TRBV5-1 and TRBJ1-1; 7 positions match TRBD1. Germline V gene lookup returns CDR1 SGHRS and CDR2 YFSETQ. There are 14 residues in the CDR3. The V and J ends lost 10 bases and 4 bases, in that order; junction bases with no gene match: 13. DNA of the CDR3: TGCGCCGGTCGACAGGGTCAAGGGAGCACTGAAGCTTTCTTT. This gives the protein CAGRQGQGSTEAFF.

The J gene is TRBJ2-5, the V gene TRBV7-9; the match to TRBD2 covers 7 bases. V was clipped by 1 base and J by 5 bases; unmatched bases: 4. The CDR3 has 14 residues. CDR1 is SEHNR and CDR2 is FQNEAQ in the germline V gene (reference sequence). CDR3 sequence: CASSLGTRTETQYF. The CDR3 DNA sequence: TGTGCCAGCAGCTTAGGGACTAGAACGGAGACCCAGTACTTC. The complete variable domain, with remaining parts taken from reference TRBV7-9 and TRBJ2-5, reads DTGVSQNPRHKITKRGQNVTFRCDPISEHNRLYWYRQTLGQGPEFLTYFQNEAQLEKSRLLSDRFSAERPKGSFSTLEIQRTEQGDSAMYLCASSLGTRTETQYFGPGTRLLVL.

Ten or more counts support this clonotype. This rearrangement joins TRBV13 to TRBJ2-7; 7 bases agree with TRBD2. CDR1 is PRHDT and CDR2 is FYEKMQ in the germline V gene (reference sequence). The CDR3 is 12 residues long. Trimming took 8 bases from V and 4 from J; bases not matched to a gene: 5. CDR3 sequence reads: CASGTTPYEQYF. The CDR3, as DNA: TGTGCCAGCGGGACTACCCCATACGAGCAGTACTTC.

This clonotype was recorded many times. The CDR3 protein is CSAWDRSTDTQYF. The CDR3, as DNA: TGCAGTGCTTGGGACCGGAGCACAGATACGCAGTATTTT. The J gene is TRBJ2-3, the V gene TRBV20-1; TRBD1 or TRBD2 may be the D gene (5 bases each). Trimming shortened V by 5 bases and J by 0 bases, and 9 bases separated the two germline ends. Germline lookup yields CDR1 DFQATT and CDR2 SNEGSKA (reference sequence). The CDR3 extends over 13 amino acids.

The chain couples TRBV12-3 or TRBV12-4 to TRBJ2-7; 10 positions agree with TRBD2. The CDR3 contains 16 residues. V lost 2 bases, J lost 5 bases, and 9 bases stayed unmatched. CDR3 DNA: TGTGCCAGCAGTTTAACCAGCGGGAGGGCCGGAGACGAGCAGTACTTC. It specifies CASSLTSGRAGDEQYF.

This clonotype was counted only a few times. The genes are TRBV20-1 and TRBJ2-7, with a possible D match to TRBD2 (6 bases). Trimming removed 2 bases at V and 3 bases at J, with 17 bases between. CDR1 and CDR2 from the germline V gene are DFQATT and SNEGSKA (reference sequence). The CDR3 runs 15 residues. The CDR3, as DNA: TGCAGTGCTAGAATGGGAGGAGCGGATTACTACGAGCAGTACTTC. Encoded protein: CSARMGGADYYEQYF.

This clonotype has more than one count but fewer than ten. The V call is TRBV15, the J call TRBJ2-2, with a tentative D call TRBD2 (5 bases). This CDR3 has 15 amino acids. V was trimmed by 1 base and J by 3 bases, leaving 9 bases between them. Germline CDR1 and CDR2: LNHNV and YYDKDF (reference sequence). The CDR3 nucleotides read TGTGCCACCAGCAGAGGAGGGTTAGACACCGGGGAGCTGTTTTTT. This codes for CATSRGGLDTGELFF.

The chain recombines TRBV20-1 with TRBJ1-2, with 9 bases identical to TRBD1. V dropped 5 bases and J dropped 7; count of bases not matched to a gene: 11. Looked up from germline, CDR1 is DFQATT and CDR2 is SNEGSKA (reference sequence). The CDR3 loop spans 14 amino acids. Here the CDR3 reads CSAGLGQGISGYTF. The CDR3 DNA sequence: TGCAGTGCTGGGTTGGGACAGGGAATTTCTGGCTACACCTTC.

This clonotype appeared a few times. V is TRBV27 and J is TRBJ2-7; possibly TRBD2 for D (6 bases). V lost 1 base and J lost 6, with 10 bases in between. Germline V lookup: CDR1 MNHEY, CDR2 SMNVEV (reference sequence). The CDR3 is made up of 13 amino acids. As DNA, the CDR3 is TGTGCCAGCAGTTTATGGTTGGGGGGCGAGCAGTACTTC. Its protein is CASSLWLGGEQYF.

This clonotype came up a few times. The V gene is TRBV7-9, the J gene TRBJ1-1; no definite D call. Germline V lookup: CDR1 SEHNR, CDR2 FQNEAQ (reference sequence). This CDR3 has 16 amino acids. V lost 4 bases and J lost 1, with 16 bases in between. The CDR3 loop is CASSSHRRGRNTEAFF. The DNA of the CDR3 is TGTGCCAGCAGCTCCCATCGGCGAGGGAGGAACACTGAAGCTTTCTTT.

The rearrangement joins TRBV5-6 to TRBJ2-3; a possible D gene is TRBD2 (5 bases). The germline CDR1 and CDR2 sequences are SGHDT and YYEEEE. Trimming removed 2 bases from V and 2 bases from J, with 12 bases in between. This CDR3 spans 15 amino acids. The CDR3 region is CASSFDVRDTDTQYF. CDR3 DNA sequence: TGTGCCAGCAGCTTTGACGTCCGGGACACAGATACGCAGTATTTT.

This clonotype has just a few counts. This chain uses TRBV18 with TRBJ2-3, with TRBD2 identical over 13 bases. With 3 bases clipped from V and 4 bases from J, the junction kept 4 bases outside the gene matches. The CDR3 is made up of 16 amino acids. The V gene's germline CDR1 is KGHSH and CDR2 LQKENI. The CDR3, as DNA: TGTGCCAGCTCACCCCTAGGACTAGCGGGAGCAGATACGCAGTATTTT. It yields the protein CASSPLGLAGADTQYF.

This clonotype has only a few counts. Here the CDR3 reads CASTRTSGLYEQYF. CDR3 in DNA: TGTGCCAGCACCAGGACTAGCGGTCTCTACGAGCAGTACTTC. V and J are TRBV5-8 and TRBJ2-7; 10 bases map to TRBD2. Unmatched junction bases numbered 6, after V lost 6 bases and J lost 3 bases. From germline, CDR1 is SGHTS and CDR2 YDEGEE. The CDR3 totals 14 residues.

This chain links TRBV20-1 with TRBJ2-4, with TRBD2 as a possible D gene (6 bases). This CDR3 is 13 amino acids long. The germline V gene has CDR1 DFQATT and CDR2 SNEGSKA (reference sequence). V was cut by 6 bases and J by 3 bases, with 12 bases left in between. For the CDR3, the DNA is TGCAGTGCGGCGCTGGAGGGCAAAAACATTCAGTACTTC. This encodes CSAALEGKNIQYF.

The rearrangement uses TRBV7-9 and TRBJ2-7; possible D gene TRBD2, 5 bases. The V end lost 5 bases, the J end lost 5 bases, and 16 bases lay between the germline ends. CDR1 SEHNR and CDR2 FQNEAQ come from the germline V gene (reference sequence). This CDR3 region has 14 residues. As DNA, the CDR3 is TGTGCCAGCAGCACCAAGGGTTGGGGAGACGAGCAGTACTTC. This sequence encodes CASSTKGWGDEQYF.

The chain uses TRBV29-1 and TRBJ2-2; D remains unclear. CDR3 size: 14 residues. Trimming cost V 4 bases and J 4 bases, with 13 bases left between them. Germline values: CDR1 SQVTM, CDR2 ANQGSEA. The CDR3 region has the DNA TGCAGCGTTGTAGTGGGATCGGTCACCGGGGAGCTGTTTTTT. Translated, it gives CSVVVGSVTGELFF.

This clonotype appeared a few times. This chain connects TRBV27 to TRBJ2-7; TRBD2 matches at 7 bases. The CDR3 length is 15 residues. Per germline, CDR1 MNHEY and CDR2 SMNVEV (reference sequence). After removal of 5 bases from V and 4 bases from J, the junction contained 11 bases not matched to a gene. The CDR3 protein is CASSPLGLGRYEQYF. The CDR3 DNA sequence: TGTGCCAGCAGTCCCCTCGGACTAGGGCGGTACGAGCAGTACTTC.

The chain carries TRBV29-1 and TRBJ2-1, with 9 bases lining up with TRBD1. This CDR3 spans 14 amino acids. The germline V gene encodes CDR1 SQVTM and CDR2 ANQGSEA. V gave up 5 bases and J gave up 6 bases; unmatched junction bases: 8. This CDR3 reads CSVSGTGNGNEQFF. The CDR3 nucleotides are TGCAGCGTTTCCGGGACAGGGAACGGCAATGAGCAGTTCTTC.

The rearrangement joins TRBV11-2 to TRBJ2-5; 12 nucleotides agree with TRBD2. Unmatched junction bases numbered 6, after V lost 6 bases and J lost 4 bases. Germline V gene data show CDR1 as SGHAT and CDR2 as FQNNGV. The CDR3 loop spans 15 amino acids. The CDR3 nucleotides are TGTGCCAGCAGTTACCCGACTAGCGGGGGAGAGACCCAGTACTTC. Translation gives CASSYPTSGGETQYF.

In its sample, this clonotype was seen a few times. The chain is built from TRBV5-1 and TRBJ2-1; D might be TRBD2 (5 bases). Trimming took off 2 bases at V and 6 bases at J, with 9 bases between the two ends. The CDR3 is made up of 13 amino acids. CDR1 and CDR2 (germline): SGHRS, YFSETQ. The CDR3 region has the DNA TGCGCCAGCAGCTTTGGACTCCTCAATGAGCAGTTCTTC. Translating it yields CASSFGLLNEQFF.

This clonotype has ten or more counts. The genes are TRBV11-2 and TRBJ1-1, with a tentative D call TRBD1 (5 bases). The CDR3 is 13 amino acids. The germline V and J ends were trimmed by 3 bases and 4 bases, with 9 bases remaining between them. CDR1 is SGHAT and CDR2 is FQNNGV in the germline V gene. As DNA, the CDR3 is TGTGCCAGCAGCTTGACAGAGGGCACTGAAGCTTTCTTT. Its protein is CASSLTEGTEAFF.